This TCR beta chain is drawn from a study of T-cell reconstitution after alpha-beta-depleted transplantation in children. Study observations and caveats: Several hundred expanded graft clones reportedly supplied alpha-beta T cells about two months after transplant. One year after transplant, T-cell counts and diversity came mostly from newly produced T cells. For some patients, TCRbeta diversity was high at day 60 because of recipient T cells and thymic progenitors that survived.

Comment on this clonotype: The antigen is not known.

Trimming removed 3 bases at V and 4 bases at J, with 15 bases between. Germline CDR1 is DFQATT and CDR2 is SNEGSKA (reference sequence). CDR3 length equals 14 residues. Unique molecular identifiers were used in preparing the TCRbeta library. TCRdb fed the PCR reads into MiXCR, producing one record per CDR3 protein. The data hold around 450,000 distinct CDR3 sequences, with roughly 10% observed a single time. Specimen: PBMCs, collected before TCRalphabeta/CD19-depleted stem cell transplant. The sequence came from a child aged 2-15 years with inherited bone marrow failure, due to receive a stem cell transplant. This chain uses TRBV20-1 with TRBJ2-5; a possible D gene is TRBD2 (5 bases). The CDR3 spells CSASGPGIPETQYF. The CDR3 coding sequence is TGCAGTGCTAGTGGCCCGGGGATCCCAGAGACCCAGTACTTC.